This TCR beta chain was obtained from a study of response to subunit inactivated influenza vaccine. Study findings and constraints: Each seasonal influenza vaccination, the authors suggested, recruits few new T cells.

Points on this clonotype: What it recognizes is unknown.

TCRdb re-derived calls from the RT-PCR reads in MiXCR, one entry per CDR3 protein. The sample records about 780,000 distinct CDR3 sequences, under 20% being singletons. The junction had 11 bases not matched to a gene; V was cut back by 6 bases and J by 2 bases. This CDR3 comprises 16 residues. The receptor comes from a man aged 45-60 years who received an inactivated influenza vaccine. Sequenced here: PBMCs from blood, sampled roughly 5 days after vaccination. V gene TRBV12-3 or TRBV12-4 combines with J gene TRBJ2-7; 9 bases fit TRBD1. This CDR3 reads CASSSDGTGRPYEQYF. Here the CDR3 DNA reads TGTGCCAGCAGCAGCGATGGGACAGGGAGGCCCTACGAGCAGTACTTC.